This T cell receptor beta chain was documented in a study of high-grade serous ovarian cancer treatment subgroups. Only in-frame clones appear in the TCRdb table, and some are missing; sequencing was by immunoSEQ multiplex PCR. The table lists approximately 30,000 clones, around 84% of them singletons. Details on this clone: Its antigen is as yet unknown.

Tumor samples were obtained before definitive surgery or chemotherapy. The CDR3 length is 16 residues. Germline V gene sequence: CDR1 KGHSH, CDR2 LQKENI. V was cut by 4 bases and J by 1 base, with 13 bases left in between. The study's findings and limits: Spatial context was lost because tumors were sequenced in bulk. Repertoire similarity ranged roughly 0.1 to 0.85 between tumors of one patient.

Input material: tumor tissue. The clonotype was recovered from a human donor with high-grade serous ovarian cancer. J is TRBJ2-2 and V is TRBV18; possible D gene TRBD1, 5 bases. The CDR3 here is CASSLRSQGNTGELFF. CDR3 sequence (DNA): TGTGCCAGCTCACTACGAAGCCAGGGGAACACCGGGGAGCTGTTTTTT.